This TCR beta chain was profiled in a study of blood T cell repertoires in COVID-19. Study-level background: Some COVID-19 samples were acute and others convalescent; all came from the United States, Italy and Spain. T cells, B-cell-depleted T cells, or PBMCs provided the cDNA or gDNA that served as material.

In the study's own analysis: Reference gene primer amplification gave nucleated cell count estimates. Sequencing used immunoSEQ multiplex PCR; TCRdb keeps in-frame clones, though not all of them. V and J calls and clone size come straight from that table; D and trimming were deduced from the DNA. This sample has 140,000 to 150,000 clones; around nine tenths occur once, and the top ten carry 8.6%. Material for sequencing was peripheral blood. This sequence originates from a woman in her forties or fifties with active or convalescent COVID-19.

The DNA for the CDR3 is TGTGCCAGCAGCTGGACAGGGAAAGGTTCTGAAGCTTTCTTT. This sequence encodes CASSWTGKGSEAFF. The V and J genes are TRBV2 and TRBJ1-1; 8 nucleotides line up with TRBD1. Germline V CDR1 and CDR2: SNHLY, FYNNEI. The V and J ends lost 6 bases and 6 bases, in that order; junction bases with no gene match: 9. The CDR3 has 14 amino acids. Together with reference TRBV2 and TRBJ1-1, the CDR3 gives the full variable domain: EPEVTQTPSHQVTQMGQEVILRCVPISNHLYFYWYRQILGQKVEFLVSFYNNEISEKSEIFDDQFSVERPDGSNFTLKIRSTKLEDSAMYFCASSWTGKGSEAFFGQGTRLTVV.